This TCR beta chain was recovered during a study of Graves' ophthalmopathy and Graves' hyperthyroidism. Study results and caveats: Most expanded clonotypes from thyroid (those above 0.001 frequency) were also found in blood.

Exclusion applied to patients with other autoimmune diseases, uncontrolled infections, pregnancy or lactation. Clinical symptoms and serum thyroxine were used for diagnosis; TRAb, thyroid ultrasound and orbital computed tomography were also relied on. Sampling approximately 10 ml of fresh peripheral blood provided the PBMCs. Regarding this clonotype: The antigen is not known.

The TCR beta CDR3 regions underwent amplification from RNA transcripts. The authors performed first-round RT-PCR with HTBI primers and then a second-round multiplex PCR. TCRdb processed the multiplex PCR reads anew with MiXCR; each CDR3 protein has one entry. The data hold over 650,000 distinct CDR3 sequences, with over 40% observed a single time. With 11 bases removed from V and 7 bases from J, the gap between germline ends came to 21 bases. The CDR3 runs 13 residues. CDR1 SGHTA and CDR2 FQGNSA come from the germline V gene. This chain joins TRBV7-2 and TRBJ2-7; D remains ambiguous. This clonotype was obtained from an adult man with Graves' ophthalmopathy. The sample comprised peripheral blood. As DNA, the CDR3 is TGTGCCTGGAGCGCGGAGTGGTGGGGAGAGCAGTACTTC. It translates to CAWSAEWWGEQYF.